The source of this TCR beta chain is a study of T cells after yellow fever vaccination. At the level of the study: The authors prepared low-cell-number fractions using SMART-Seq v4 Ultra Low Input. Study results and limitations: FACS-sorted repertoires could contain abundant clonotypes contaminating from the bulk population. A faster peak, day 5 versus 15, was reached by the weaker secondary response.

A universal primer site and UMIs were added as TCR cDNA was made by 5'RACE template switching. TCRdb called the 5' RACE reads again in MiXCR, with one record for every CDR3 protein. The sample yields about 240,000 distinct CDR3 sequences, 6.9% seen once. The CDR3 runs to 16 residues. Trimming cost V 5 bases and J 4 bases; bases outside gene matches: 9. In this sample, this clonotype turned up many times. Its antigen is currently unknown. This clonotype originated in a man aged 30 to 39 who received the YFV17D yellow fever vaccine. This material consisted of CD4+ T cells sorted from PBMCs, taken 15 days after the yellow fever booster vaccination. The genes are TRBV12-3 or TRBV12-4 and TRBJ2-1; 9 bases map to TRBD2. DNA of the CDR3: TGTGCCAGCAGTCCCGGACTAGCGTGGCCTTACAATGAGCAGTTCTTC. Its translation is CASSPGLAWPYNEQFF.